This TCR beta chain originates from a study of cytomegalovirus exposure and HLA in healthy donors. This clone appeared a few times. TCRdb keeps only in-frame clones here, not all; method: immunoSEQ multiplex PCR. Of 150,000 or so clones listed, 85% to 90% were seen once; the top ten hold around 2.1%. The CDR3 is 16 residues long. The germline V gene encodes CDR1 SNHLY and CDR2 FYNNEI. Trimming pared 0 bases from V and 0 bases from J, leaving 9 bases between. The material sequenced was PBMCs. The chain employs TRBV2 and TRBJ1-5; unclear D gene. The receptor comes from a human donor in good health. Here the CDR3 reads CASSEALSGSNQPQHF. As DNA, the CDR3 is TGTGCCAGCAGTGAAGCGCTTAGCGGTAGCAATCAGCCCCAGCATTTT.